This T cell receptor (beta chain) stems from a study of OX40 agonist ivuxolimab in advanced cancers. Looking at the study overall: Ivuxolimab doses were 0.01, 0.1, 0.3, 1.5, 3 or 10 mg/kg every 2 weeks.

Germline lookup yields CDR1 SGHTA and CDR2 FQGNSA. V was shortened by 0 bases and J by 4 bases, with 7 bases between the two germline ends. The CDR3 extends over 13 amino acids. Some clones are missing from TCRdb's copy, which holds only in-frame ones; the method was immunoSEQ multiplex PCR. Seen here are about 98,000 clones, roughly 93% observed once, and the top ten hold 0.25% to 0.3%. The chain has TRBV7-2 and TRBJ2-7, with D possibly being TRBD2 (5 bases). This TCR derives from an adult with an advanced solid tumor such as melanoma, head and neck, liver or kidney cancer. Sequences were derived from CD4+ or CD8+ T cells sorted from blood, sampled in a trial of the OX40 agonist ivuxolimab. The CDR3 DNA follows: TGTGCCAGCAGCTTAGCACCGGGGTACGAGCAGTACTTC. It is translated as CASSLAPGYEQYF.